The T cell receptor (beta chain) described here comes from a study of T cell repertoires in cytomegalovirus infection. Overall study context: Signatures in public TCR beta sequences pointed to both CMV infection and matching HLA type.

Overall study findings and caveats: HLA-C-restricted CMV-specific TCR beta clonotypes were dominant in the ex vivo response.

This clonotype was counted between two and nine times. Its matching antigen is unknown. Trimming shortened V by 9 bases and J by 6 bases, and 6 bases separated the two germline ends. Germline CDR1 reads SNHLY; CDR2 reads FYNNEI. CDR3 length equals 11 residues. MiXCR, applied by TCRdb to the reads, yields one record per CDR3 protein. Here the sample spans about 450,000 distinct CDR3 sequences, approximately 32% being singletons. The chain uses TRBV2 and TRBJ2-6; unclear D gene. The sequencing input was PBMCs. The origin of this receptor is a human donor in good health (CMV status not recorded). Some clones in this sample may be carry-over from other donors' samples. CDR3 in DNA: TGTGCCAGGCAGATGGCCAACGTCCTGACTTTC. It is translated as CARQMANVLTF.